Presented here are 20 T cell receptor beta chains from one specimen sequenced in a study of human thymus T cells. Resections removed during corrective heart surgery provided the thymus tissue used. Measured with immunoSEQ multiplex PCR; TCRdb has only the in-frame clones, and not every one. Of about 78,000 clones listed, 95% to 98% were seen once; the top ten hold 0.031%. The sequencing sample was made of thymus tissue. The source of these receptors is a boy in the first two years of life with a congenital heart defect but otherwise immunologically healthy.

This chain joins TRBV5-1 and TRBJ2-5; 9 bases are shared with TRBD1. Germline V gene sequence: CDR1 SGHRS, CDR2 YFSETQ. The J segment lost 2 bases and the V segment lost 0 bases, leaving 8 bases of the junction unmatched. The CDR3 runs to 17 residues. The CDR3 nucleotides read TGCGCCAGCAGCTTGGAGGACAGGGGAGGCTTACAAGAGACCCAGTACTTC. Translating it yields CASSLEDRGGLQETQYF.

The V call is TRBV11-2, the J call TRBJ2-7; D remains unclear. Looked up from germline, CDR1 is SGHAT and CDR2 is FQNNGV. V lost 0 bases to trimming and J lost 0 bases, with 12 bases between them. This CDR3 has 16 residues. The CDR3 sequence is CASSLDNCSASYEQYF. For the CDR3, the DNA is TGTGCCAGCAGCTTAGACAACTGCTCGGCCTCCTACGAGCAGTACTTC.

The rearrangement uses TRBV19 and TRBJ1-1; D gene unclear. The V end was cut by 3 bases, the J end by 5 bases, with 19 bases between. Germline CDR1 reads LNHDA; CDR2 reads SQIVND (reference sequence). The CDR3 contains 16 residues. The CDR3 loop is CASSIPTDVWRTEAFF. As DNA, the CDR3 is TGTGCCAGTAGTATCCCCACGGACGTGTGGCGGACTGAAGCTTTCTTT.

This chain joins TRBV30 and TRBJ2-6; D remains unclear. V was clipped by 1 base and J by 0 bases, with 13 bases between them. This CDR3 has 17 amino acids. Germline V CDR1 and CDR2: GTSNPN, SVGIG (reference sequence). The CDR3 reads CAWSGAKLPSGANVLTF. CDR3 nucleotide sequence: TGTGCCTGGAGTGGGGCTAAATTACCCTCTGGGGCCAACGTCCTGACTTTC.

The V and J genes are TRBV7-9 and TRBJ2-7; TRBD1 might be the D (6 bases). There are 16 residues in the CDR3. Looked up from germline, CDR1 is SEHNR and CDR2 is FQNEAQ (reference sequence). V lost 1 base and J lost 0, with 13 bases in between. The CDR3 region is CASSLVVGQSSYEQYF. CDR3 sequence (DNA): TGTGCCAGCAGCTTAGTTGTAGGACAGAGCTCCTACGAGCAGTACTTC. Full variable domain (remainder filled in from reference TRBV7-9 and TRBJ2-7): DTGVSQNPRHKITKRGQNVTFRCDPISEHNRLYWYRQTLGQGPEFLTYFQNEAQLEKSRLLSDRFSAERPKGSFSTLEIQRTEQGDSAMYLCASSLVVGQSSYEQYFGPGTRLTVT.

This chain links TRBV6-5 with TRBJ2-7; no firm D call. With 11 bases removed from V and 5 bases from J, the gap between germline ends came to 19 bases. The CDR3 spans 13 residues. Per germline, CDR1 MNHEY and CDR2 SVGAGI. The CDR3 loop is CASGTQRTHEQYF. The CDR3 region has the DNA TGTGCCTCCGGTACCCAACGAACCCACGAGCAGTACTTC.

This sequence joins TRBV1 and TRBJ2-7. TRBV1 is marked as a pseudogene. The CDR3 consists of 12 residues. This CDR3 reads CTSSQGVCEQYF. For the CDR3, the DNA is TGCACCAGCAGCCAAGGGGTGTGCGAGCAGTACTTC.

The V and J genes are TRBV2 and TRBJ1-5; D possibly corresponds to TRBD1 (6 bases). CDR3 length: 17 residues. V shed 5 bases and J shed 3 bases, with 20 bases lying between them. Germline CDR1 reads SNHLY; CDR2 reads FYNNEI. This CDR3 reads CASSLGQGRPFNQPQHF. CDR3 coding DNA: TGTGCCAGCAGTCTAGGGCAGGGGCGACCCTTCAATCAGCCCCAGCATTTT.

V is TRBV7-9 and J is TRBJ2-3, with 7 bases fitting TRBD1. From germline, CDR1 is SEHNR and CDR2 FQNEAQ (reference sequence). The CDR3 runs to 18 residues. V trimming: 4 bases; J trimming: 5 bases; junction bases outside the gene matches: 18. CDR3 nucleotides: TGTGCCAGCAGCTCCACGTCCCAACAGGGTTGGACAGGAGATACGCAGTATTTT. Translation: CASSSTSQQGWTGDTQYF. Based on the CDR3 plus reference TRBV7-9 and TRBJ2-3, the full variable domain is DTGVSQNPRHKITKRGQNVTFRCDPISEHNRLYWYRQTLGQGPEFLTYFQNEAQLEKSRLLSDRFSAERPKGSFSTLEIQRTEQGDSAMYLCASSSTSQQGWTGDTQYFGPGTRLTVL.

This clone was detected a few times. The J gene is TRBJ1-2, the V gene TRBV10-3, with D perhaps matching TRBD1 (5 bases). V was shortened by 6 bases and J by 2 bases, with 10 bases between the two germline ends. CDR3 length: 13 residues. Germline V gene data show CDR1 as ENHRY and CDR2 as SYGVKD. This chain's CDR3 is CAIRRGHNYGYTF. CDR3 nucleotides: TGTGCCATCAGAAGGGGTCACAACTATGGCTACACCTTC.

This CDR3 reads CASSFGQGEGNTIYF. CDR3 bases: TGCGCCAGCAGCTTCGGACAGGGGGAGGGAAACACCATATATTTT. J is TRBJ1-3 and V is TRBV5-1, with 10 bases fitting TRBD1. The CDR3 totals 15 residues. Per germline, CDR1 SGHRS and CDR2 YFSETQ. V trimming: 2 bases; J trimming: 4 bases; junction bases outside the gene matches: 3.

This rearrangement joins TRBV6-5 to TRBJ2-7; D might be TRBD1 (6 bases). From germline, CDR1 is MNHEY and CDR2 SVGAGI. The CDR3 is 14 residues long. V was pared by 2 bases and J by 2 bases, with 10 bases between. The CDR3: CASSYGGVAYEQYF. The CDR3 nucleotides are TGTGCCAGCAGTTACGGGGGCGTCGCCTACGAGCAGTACTTC.

The chain links TRBV7-8 to TRBJ1-1; D remains unclear. This CDR3 is built from 15 residues. CDR1 SGHVS and CDR2 FQNEAQ come from the germline V gene. The V end lost 1 base, the J end lost 0 bases, and 9 bases lay between the germline ends. The CDR3 region is CASSLEPEMNTEAFF. CDR3 DNA: TGTGCCAGCAGCTTAGAACCGGAGATGAACACTGAAGCTTTCTTT.

The gene calls are TRBV6-6 and TRBJ2-7, with D possibly matching TRBD1 (5 bases). Germline loops: CDR1 MNHNY, CDR2 SVGAGI (reference sequence). The CDR3 runs 14 residues. Trimming took off 0 bases at V and 3 bases at J, with 9 bases between the two ends. The CDR3 sequence: CASSYSSGYYEQYF. In DNA form, the CDR3 reads TGTGCCAGCAGTTACTCCTCAGGGTACTACGAGCAGTACTTC.

The chain links TRBV19 to TRBJ1-2; maybe TRBD1 (5 bases). Trimming left V 4 bases short and J 0 bases short, with 12 bases between. This CDR3 has 15 residues. Germline CDR1 is LNHDA and CDR2 is SQIVND (reference sequence). CDR3 region: CASSRRPGPNYGYTF. The CDR3 DNA reads as TGTGCCAGTAGTAGAAGGCCGGGGCCTAACTATGGCTACACCTTC. Full variable domain (rest looked up from reference TRBV19 and TRBJ1-2): DGGITQSPKYLFRKEGQNVTLSCEQNLNHDAMYWYRQDPGQGLRLIYYSQIVNDFQKGDIAEGYSVSREKKESFPLTVTSAQKNPTAFYLCASSRRPGPNYGYTFGSGTRLTVV.

The gene calls are TRBV7-9 and TRBJ1-2; unclear D gene. V shed 1 base and J shed 5 bases, with 5 bases lying between them. This CDR3 has 12 amino acids. Germline CDR1 is SEHNR and CDR2 is FQNEAQ (reference sequence). The CDR3 DNA sequence: TGTGCCAGCAGCTTAGGTCGGTATGGCTACACCTTC. Its protein is CASSLGRYGYTF.

The chain links TRBV6-1 to TRBJ2-7; maybe TRBD2 (5 bases). The ends were cut back, 1 base at V and 12 bases at J, with 13 bases in the middle. Germline CDR1 is MNHNS and CDR2 is SASEGT. The CDR3 runs 12 residues. The CDR3 coding sequence is TGTGCCAGCAGTGAAGAGAGGAGGTCAAGGTACTTC. Protein product: CASSEERRSRYF.

This chain connects TRBV7-9 to TRBJ2-1, with 9 bases fitting TRBD2. This CDR3 has 17 amino acids. Germline loops: CDR1 SEHNR, CDR2 FQNEAQ (reference sequence). Unmatched junction bases numbered 13, after V lost 5 bases and J lost 5 bases. The CDR3 DNA reads as TGTGCCAGCAGCCTTAGCGGGAGCCCCTTAACTAACAATGAGCAGTTCTTC. Encoded protein: CASSLSGSPLTNNEQFF.

The genes are TRBV27 and TRBJ2-5; either TRBD1 or TRBD2 may fit D (5 bases each). The germline V gene has CDR1 MNHEY and CDR2 SMNVEV (reference sequence). Trimming left V 8 bases short and J 2 bases short, with 15 bases between. The CDR3 is 14 amino acids. The CDR3 region is CASGTRQKQETQYF. The CDR3 DNA reads TGTGCCAGCGGGACCCGACAGAAACAAGAGACCCAGTACTTC.

The V call is TRBV5-6, the J call TRBJ2-5, with a weak D call TRBD2 (6 bases). Trimming took off 1 base at V and 3 bases at J, with 16 bases between the two ends. In germline, CDR1 is SGHDT, CDR2 YYEEEE. The CDR3 extends over 16 amino acids. The CDR3, as DNA: TGTGCCAGCAGCTTGCATAATAGCGGTGGGGAAGAGACCCAGTACTTC. Translation: CASSLHNSGGEETQYF.